The rows below give T cell receptor beta chains drawn from one sample of a study of beta chain features in type 1 diabetes. TCRdb keeps only in-frame clones here, not all; method: immunoSEQ multiplex PCR. The table lists around 170,000 clones, about 10% of them singletons. Sequenced sample: central memory CD4+ T cells from blood. These receptors were taken from a young woman with type 1 diabetes. Both conserved end residues are part of each CDR3. A D gene is named only where the DNA matches it firmly. The size of a clone is reported for some rows only, either as once, few or many, or as a class for expanded clones.

TRBJ2-1	TRBV29-1	NA	NA	CSVEDPVEGPDKSSYNEQFF	TGCAGCGTTGAAGATCCGGTGGAGGGACCAGATAAGAGCTCCTACAATGAGCAGTTCTTC
TRBJ2-7	TRBV29-1	NA	NA	CSVGSRTIGYEQYF	TGCAGCGTTGGATCTAGAACCATTGGCTACGAGCAGTACTTC
TRBJ2-7	TRBV5-4	TRBD2	few	CASSPGTSGLYEQYF	TGTGCCAGCAGCCCGGGGACTAGCGGGTTGTACGAGCAGTACTTC
TRBJ1-2	TRBV28	NA	few	CASSWANYGYTF	TGTGCCAGCAGTTGGGCGAACTATGGCTACACCTTC
TRBJ2-4	TRBV7-9	NA	NA	CASSPGAVGDIQYF	TGTGCCAGCAGCCCAGGGGCTGTTGGGGACATTCAGTACTTC
TRBJ2-3	TRBV5-1	TRBD1	few	CASSQDRGDTDTQYF	TGCGCCAGCAGCCAGGACAGGGGCGATACAGATACGCAGTATTTT
TRBJ2-7	TRBV5-4	TRBD2	NA	CASSDGGLASYEQYF	TGTGCCAGCAGCGATGGGGGACTAGCGTCATACGAGCAGTACTTC
TRBJ2-5	TRBV18	NA	NA	CASSGATGNQETQYF	TGTGCCAGCTCAGGGGCGACAGGAAACCAAGAGACCCAGTACTTC
TRBJ2-1	TRBV5-6	NA	few	CASSLEDSWQFF	TGTGCCAGCAGCTTGGAGGACTCCTGGCAGTTCTTC
TRBJ1-5	TRBV28	NA	few	CASGTTNQPQHF	TGTGCCAGCGGTACTACCAATCAGCCCCAGCATTTT
TRBJ2-1	TRBV11-3	TRBD2	NA	CASSLEGSGSILGNEQFF	TGTGCCAGCAGCTTAGAGGGTAGCGGGAGTATATTGGGGAATGAGCAGTTCTTC
TRBJ2-1	TRBV5-1	TRBD2	few	CASRTSGSYNEQFF	TGCGCCAGCAGAACTAGCGGGAGCTACAATGAGCAGTTCTTC
TRBJ2-3	TRBV23-1	NA	NA	CASSQLGRTDTQYF	TGCGCCAGCAGTCAACTGGGGAGGACAGATACGCAGTATTTT
TRBJ1-5	TRBV6-1	NA	few	CASSELSNQPQHF	TGTGCCAGCAGTGAACTCTCTAATCAGCCCCAGCATTTT
TRBJ2-7	TRBV19	NA	NA	CASSMQFGQTVSYEQYF	TGTGCCAGTAGTATGCAGTTTGGACAGACTGTATCCTACGAGCAGTACTTC
TRBJ2-3	TRBV6-5	NA	NA	CASRPPTGIADTQYF	TGTGCCAGCAGGCCCCCTACAGGGATCGCAGATACGCAGTATTTT
TRBJ2-2	TRBV9	NA	few	CASSPPKNTGELFF	TGTGCCAGCAGCCCTCCTAAGAACACCGGGGAGCTGTTTTTT
TRBJ2-1	TRBV18	TRBD2	few	CASSRLAGEVNEQFF	TGTGCCAGCTCACGACTAGCGGGAGAGGTTAATGAGCAGTTCTTC
TRBJ1-5	TRBV6-1	NA	few	CASRMSGWEPQHF	TGTGCCAGCAGAATGTCAGGGTGGGAGCCCCAGCATTTT
TRBJ1-2	TRBV2	NA	few	CASSPQGSDGYTF	TGTGCCAGCAGTCCGCAGGGTTCGGATGGCTACACCTTC
TRBJ2-1	TRBV7-2	NA	NA	CASSPRGRNHNEQFF	TGTGCCAGCAGCCCTAGAGGGAGAAACCACAATGAGCAGTTCTTC
TRBJ2-1	TRBV4-2	TRBD2	few	CASSQGSSARGGGQQFF	TGTGCCAGCAGCCAAGGGTCAAGCGCCCGCGGCGGGGGTCAGCAGTTCTTC
TRBJ1-1	TRBV25-1	TRBD1	NA	CASTHGDRGSTEAFF	TGTGCCAGCACCCACGGGGACAGGGGAAGCACTGAAGCTTTCTTT
TRBJ2-1	TRBV27	NA	few	CASSFSPTPDNEQFF	TGTGCCAGCAGTTTTAGCCCTACGCCAGACAATGAGCAGTTCTTC
TRBJ1-2	TRBV15	NA	NA	CATSRVGQGYTF	TGTGCCACCAGCAGAGTTGGGCAGGGCTACACCTTC
TRBJ2-1	TRBV5-1	TRBD2	few	CASSLDAGGSNEQFF	TGCGCCAGCAGCTTGGATGCGGGAGGGTCAAATGAGCAGTTCTTC
TRBJ1-2	TRBV18	NA	few	CASSGTSNYGYTF	TGTGCCAGCTCAGGGACTTCTAACTATGGCTACACCTTC
TRBJ1-4	TRBV2	NA	NA	CASSDRGLSEKLFF	TGTGCCAGCAGTGATAGGGGTCTAAGTGAAAAACTGTTTTTT
TRBJ2-5	TRBV6-5	NA	NA	CAAHQGQETQYF	TGTGCCGCTCATCAGGGGCAAGAGACCCAGTACTTC
TRBJ2-1	TRBV9	NA	NA	CASSLNNEQFF	TGTGCCAGCAGCCTAAACAATGAGCAGTTCTTC
TRBJ2-7	TRBV28	TRBD2	many	CASSPGDSGRYEQYF	TGTGCCAGCAGTCCCGGGGACAGCGGGAGGTACGAGCAGTACTTC
TRBJ2-2	TRBV5-1	TRBD1	NA	CASSAQGQGNTGELFF	TGCGCCAGCAGCGCGCAGGGACAGGGGAACACCGGGGAGCTGTTTTTT
TRBJ2-7	TRBV7-3	NA	few	CASSLEAGYEQYF	TGTGCCAGCAGCCTCGAGGCCGGCTACGAGCAGTACTTC
TRBJ1-5	TRBV28	NA	NA	CASSGDRLDQPQHF	TGTGCCAGCAGTGGAGACAGGCTGGATCAGCCCCAGCATTTT
TRBJ2-7	TRBV5-1	NA	NA	CASSLEGQLSYEQYF	TGCGCCAGCAGCTTGGAAGGACAGTTATCCTACGAGCAGTACTTC
TRBJ2-5	TRBV2	TRBD2	NA	CASTPGLADKETQYF	TGTGCCAGCACTCCGGGACTAGCGGACAAAGAGACCCAGTACTTC
TRBJ1-2	TRBV2	NA	few	CASSQGGRLNYGYTF	TGTGCCAGCAGCCAAGGGGGACGGCTGAACTATGGCTACACCTTC
TRBJ1-5	TRBV18	TRBD1	few	CASSPGQGDNQPQHF	TGTGCCAGCTCACCGGGGCAGGGGGACAATCAGCCCCAGCATTTT
TRBJ1-2	TRBV28	NA	few	CASRQGSYGYTF	TGTGCCAGCAGGCAGGGGTCCTATGGCTACACCTTC
TRBJ2-3	TRBV30	NA	many	CAWTGLDTQYF	TGTGCCTGGACGGGATTGGATACGCAGTATTTT
TRBJ1-1	TRBV29-1	NA	NA	CSVVPSDTEAFF	TGCAGCGTTGTTCCCAGCGATACTGAAGCTTTCTTT